A single T cell receptor (beta chain) is shown here with its context. The sample belongs to a study of T cell responses to AZD1222 COVID-19 vaccine. Germline assignment: CDR1 SGHRS and CDR2 YFSETQ. The CDR3 spans 18 residues. Between the trimmed V and J ends, which lost 0 bases and 4 bases, there was a span of 22 bases. Produced via immunoSEQ multiplex PCR; TCRdb's table is partial and in-frame only. The table includes about 150,000 clones, 80% to 95% detected once. The rearrangement links TRBV5-1 to TRBJ1-2; a possible D gene is TRBD1 (6 bases). This sequence was found in an adult in good health. The input for sequencing was peripheral blood, taken on day 0 of AZD1222 vaccination. The CDR3 DNA sequence: TGCGCCAGCAGCTTGGCGGTGGGGGCAGGGACCTCTCCCTATGGCTACACCTTC. As protein: CASSLAVGAGTSPYGYTF.